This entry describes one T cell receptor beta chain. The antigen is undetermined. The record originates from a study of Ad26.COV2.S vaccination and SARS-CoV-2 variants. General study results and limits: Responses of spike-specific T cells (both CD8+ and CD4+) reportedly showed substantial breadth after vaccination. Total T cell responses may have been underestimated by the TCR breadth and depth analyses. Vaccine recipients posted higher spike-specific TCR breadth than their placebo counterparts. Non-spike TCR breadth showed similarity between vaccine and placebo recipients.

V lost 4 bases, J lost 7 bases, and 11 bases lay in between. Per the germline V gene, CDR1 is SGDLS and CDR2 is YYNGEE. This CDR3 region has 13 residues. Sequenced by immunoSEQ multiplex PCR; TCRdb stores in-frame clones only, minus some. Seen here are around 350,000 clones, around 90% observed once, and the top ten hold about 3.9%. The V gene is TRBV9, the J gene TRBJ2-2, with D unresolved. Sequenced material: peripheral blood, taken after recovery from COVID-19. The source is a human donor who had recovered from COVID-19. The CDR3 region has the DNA TGTGCCAGCAGCCCCCCCGGTGGCGGGGAGCTGTTTTTT. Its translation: CASSPPGGGELFF.